These T cell receptor beta chains were read from a single sample in a study of chemoradiotherapy in HPV16-positive cancers. Assay used: immunoSEQ multiplex PCR; TCRdb lists only in-frame clones, some missing. This sample yields tens of thousands of clones, of which over 85% are seen a single time; 22% belongs to the top ten. Sample: blood, taken from a patient who underwent chemoradiotherapy. These receptors came from a human donor with HPV-associated anogenital cancer. CDR3s include the opening cysteine and the closing phenylalanine or tryptophan. The order of the fields is CDR3 protein, CDR3 DNA, V gene, clone size, D gene, J gene. The D gene is left open where the match is weak. Rows give clone size only sometimes, using once, few, many, or a class for an expanded clone.

CAWSKGTPGNTIYF	TGTGCCTGGAGTAAGGGGACACCCGGAAACACCATATATTTT	TRBV30	.	.	TRBJ1-3
CASTFRQASYEQYF	TGTGCCAGCACCTTTAGACAGGCGAGCTACGAGCAGTACTTC	TRBV11-2	.	.	TRBJ2-7
CSVGTGETQYF	TGCAGCGTTGGGACGGGGGAGACCCAGTACTTC	TRBV29-1	.	.	TRBJ2-5
CAWRDRDSGNTIYF	TGTGCCTGGCGGGACAGGGACTCTGGAAACACCATATATTTT	TRBV30	.	TRBD1	TRBJ1-3
CASSSLSEQYF	TGTGCCAGCAGTAGCTTAAGCGAGCAGTACTTC	TRBV6-1	.	.	TRBJ2-7
CASSLYGGAVYQETQYF	TGTGCCAGCAGCTTATACGGCGGGGCAGTGTACCAAGAGACCCAGTACTTC	TRBV7-9	.	.	TRBJ2-5
CASSFVAGDNNEQFF	TGTGCCAGCAGCTTCGTAGCGGGAGACAACAATGAGCAGTTCTTC	TRBV5-4	once	TRBD2	TRBJ2-1
CASSLGLQGQPQHF	TGTGCCAGCAGCTTAGGGTTACAGGGGCAGCCCCAGCATTTT	TRBV7-2	few	TRBD1	TRBJ1-5
CAISGPQGGGDLTSTDTQYF	TGTGCCATCAGTGGACCCCAAGGCGGGGGCGACCTTACTAGCACAGATACGCAGTATTTT	TRBV10-3	.	.	TRBJ2-3
CASSESQVPATNEKLFF	TGTGCCAGCTCAGAGTCACAGGTCCCCGCAACTAATGAAAAACTGTTTTTT	TRBV18	.	.	TRBJ1-4
CASSYHRPSGANVLTF	TGTGCCAGCAGTTACCACCGGCCTTCTGGGGCCAACGTCCTGACTTTC	TRBV6-5	.	.	TRBJ2-6
CASSQESGGFFVGYTF	TGTGCCAGCAGCCAAGAATCAGGGGGGTTCTTCGTTGGCTACACCTTC	TRBV4-2	.	TRBD1	TRBJ1-2
CASSSRGTGGETEAFF	TGTGCCAGCAGTTCCCGGGGGACAGGGGGGGAAACTGAAGCTTTCTTT	TRBV28	.	TRBD1	TRBJ1-1
CASKSQGLYNEQFF	TGTGCCAGCAAAAGCCAGGGGTTGTACAATGAGCAGTTCTTC	TRBV28	.	.	TRBJ2-1
CASSVAQGDYEQYF	TGTGCCAGCAGCGTAGCCCAGGGGGACTACGAGCAGTACTTC	TRBV9	.	TRBD1	TRBJ2-7
CASSISGGDTDTQYF	TGTGCCAGCAGCATTAGCGGGGGGGACACAGATACGCAGTATTTT	TRBV13	.	TRBD2	TRBJ2-3
CASSEAAANQPQHF	TGTGCCAGCAGTGAAGCGGCAGCTAATCAGCCCCAGCATTTT	TRBV6-1	.	.	TRBJ1-5
CASSLSLTGLGKYNEQFF	TGCGCCAGCAGCTTGTCGTTGACAGGGCTAGGCAAGTACAATGAGCAGTTCTTC	TRBV5-1	.	TRBD1	TRBJ2-1
CASSPHPPDTQYF	TGTGCCAGCAGCCCACATCCACCAGATACGCAGTATTTT	TRBV27	.	.	TRBJ2-3
CASSYVTSGGETQYF	TGTGCCAGCAGTTACGTCACTAGCGGGGGTGAAACGCAGTATTTT	TRBV6-6	.	TRBD2	TRBJ2-3
CAIRTQQEQFF	TGTGCCATCCGGACCCAGCAGGAGCAGTTCTTC	TRBV10-3	.	.	TRBJ2-1
CAIGGSQVDEQFF	TGTGCCATCGGAGGCTCACAGGTGGATGAGCAGTTCTTC	TRBV10-3	.	.	TRBJ2-1
CASSLGYRGRTPQETQYF	TGCGCCAGCAGCTTAGGGTACCGAGGGAGGACCCCTCAAGAGACCCAGTACTTC	TRBV5-1	.	.	TRBJ2-5
CSVESVGGPSYNEQFF	TGCAGCGTTGAATCCGTCGGGGGCCCCTCCTACAATGAGCAGTTCTTC	TRBV29-1	.	.	TRBJ2-1
CASSIDRGRGYEQYF	TGTGCCAGTAGTATAGACCGGGGCAGGGGATACGAGCAGTACTTC	TRBV19	.	.	TRBJ2-7
CASSLAELAGGVNTGELFF	TGTGCCAGCAGCTTAGCAGAACTAGCGGGGGGGGTGAACACCGGGGAGCTGTTTTTT	TRBV7-9	.	TRBD2	TRBJ2-2
CAWGIVGTAGYTF	TGTGCCTGGGGCATAGTTGGGACTGCTGGCTACACCTTC	TRBV30	.	.	TRBJ1-2
CASSYLCYCYEQYF	TGTGCCAGCAGTTACCTGTGTTACTGCTACGAGCAGTACTTC	TRBV6-5	.	.	TRBJ2-7
CASSPGAGNTGELFF	TGTGCCAGCAGCCCCGGGGCAGGTAACACCGGGGAGCTGTTTTTT	TRBV5-4	.	.	TRBJ2-2
CASSPDRGTYEQYF	TGTGCCAGCAGCCCTGACAGGGGTACCTACGAGCAGTACTTC	TRBV5-4	.	TRBD1	TRBJ2-7
CASSLNPGQATEAFF	TGTGCCAGCAGCTTAAACCCGGGACAGGCAACTGAAGCTTTCTTT	TRBV5-6	once	TRBD1	TRBJ1-1
CASSESGLPYEQYF	TGCGCCAGCAGCGAATCAGGGCTCCCCTACGAGCAGTACTTC	TRBV5-1	.	.	TRBJ2-7
CASSFGTVTGELFF	TGTGCCAGCAGTTTTGGGACAGTGACCGGGGAGCTGTTTTTT	TRBV6-5	.	TRBD1	TRBJ2-2
CASSQEGYEQFF	TGCGCCAGCAGTCAAGAAGGCTATGAGCAGTTCTTC	TRBV4-1	.	.	TRBJ2-1
CASSLTLAGGNEQFF	TGTGCCAGCAGTTTAACGTTAGCGGGAGGCAATGAGCAGTTCTTC	TRBV27	.	TRBD2	TRBJ2-1
CASSYWTSPTDTQYF	TGTGCCAGCAGTTACTGGACTAGCCCGACAGATACGCAGTATTTT	TRBV7-2	once	TRBD2	TRBJ2-3
CAIRQGTREQYF	TGTGCCATCCGACAGGGGACGAGGGAGCAGTACTTC	TRBV10-3	.	TRBD1	TRBJ2-7
CASSPDSTDTQYF	TGTGCCAGCAGCCCTGATAGCACAGATACGCAGTATTTT	TRBV7-9	.	.	TRBJ2-3
CASSLGVLGESMRGTF	TGTGCCAGCAGCTTAGGGGTTTTGGGAGAGAGTATGAGGGGAACCTTC	TRBV7-8	.	.	TRBJ1-2
CASNNLQGAGNTEAFF	TGTGCCAGCAACAATCTACAGGGGGCTGGGAACACTGAAGCTTTCTTT	TRBV5-4	.	TRBD1	TRBJ1-1
CASSQESPGPITTNEKLFF	TGTGCCAGCAGCCAAGAATCACCGGGGCCGATAACAACTAATGAAAAACTGTTTTTT	TRBV14	.	.	TRBJ1-4
CASSQEGTGVFTLHF	TGTGCCAGCAGCCAAGAGGGGACAGGGGTTTTCACCCTCCACTTT	TRBV4-2	.	TRBD1	TRBJ1-6
CASSGDSRDTQYF	TGCGCCAGCAGCGGAGATTCGCGGGATACGCAGTATTTT	TRBV4-3	.	.	TRBJ2-3
CASSYTVSTEAFF	TGTGCCAGCAGTTATACAGTCTCGACTGAAGCTTTCTTT	TRBV27	once	.	TRBJ1-1
CAWSKILSGGYEQYF	TGTGCCTGGAGTAAAATCCTTTCAGGGGGCTACGAGCAGTACTTC	TRBV30	.	TRBD1	TRBJ2-7